Presented here are 12 T cell receptor beta chains from one specimen sequenced in a study of control samples from healthy donors and cancer patients. Method: immunoSEQ multiplex PCR; TCRdb's copy keeps in-frame clones and lacks some. This sample has roughly 130,000 clones, with about 88% found just once. Sequencing input: blood. These receptors were taken from a man over 45 in good health.

The J gene is TRBJ2-2, the V gene TRBV29-1, with 8 bases that match TRBD1. CDR3 length: 12 amino acids. After removal of 7 bases from V and 5 bases from J, the junction contained 3 bases not matched to a gene. Germline V gene lookup returns CDR1 SQVTM and CDR2 ANQGSEA. The CDR3 here is CSARQGTGELFF. CDR3 sequence (DNA): TGCAGCGCAAGACAGGGGACCGGGGAGCTGTTTTTT.

The V and J genes are TRBV9 and TRBJ2-3; tentatively, D is TRBD2 (5 bases). CDR3 length: 14 residues. Per germline, CDR1 SGDLS and CDR2 YYNGEE. Trimming took 4 bases from V and 0 from J, leaving 9 bases between them. CDR3 amino acids: CASSPRLSTDTQYF. As DNA, the CDR3 is TGTGCCAGCAGCCCTCGACTAAGCACAGATACGCAGTATTTT.

The CDR3 nucleotides are TGTGCCACCCCGGGGAGGTCCTATGGCTACACCTTC. It codes for CATPGRSYGYTF. The genes are TRBV6-5 and TRBJ1-2; D is unclear. Trimming pared 10 bases from V and 4 bases from J, leaving 13 bases between. The CDR3 has 12 amino acids. Germline CDR1 and CDR2: MNHEY and SVGAGI.

The genes are TRBV5-1 and TRBJ1-2; maybe TRBD1 (5 bases). The V and J ends lost 7 bases and 11 bases respectively, with 18 bases between them. Germline CDR1 and CDR2: SGHRS and YFSETQ. The CDR3 has 12 amino acids. CDR3 coding DNA: TGCGCCAGCTCGCCGGGGACGGTGGTATACACCTTC. This sequence encodes CASSPGTVVYTF.

The chain recombines TRBV4-1 with TRBJ1-1, with D uncertain. Per germline, CDR1 MGHRA and CDR2 YSYEKL. Between the trimmed V and J ends, which lost 3 bases and 5 bases, there was a span of 25 bases. CDR3 length: 18 amino acids. CDR3 nucleotides: TGCGCCAGCAGCCACCTCACGCCCCCGGACGGATTGGGGACTGAAGCTTTCTTT. Its protein product is CASSHLTPPDGLGTEAFF.

The chain has TRBV28 and TRBJ2-3; possibly TRBD1 for D (6 bases). The CDR3 length is 15 residues. V was clipped by 5 bases and J by 1 base, with 13 bases between them. Germline CDR1 and CDR2: MDHEN and SYDVKM. In DNA, the CDR3 is TGTGCCAGCAGTCCTCGGGACACACGCACAGATACGCAGTATTTT. This codes for CASSPRDTRTDTQYF.

This chain connects TRBV27 to TRBJ2-7; D may match TRBD1 or TRBD2 (5 bases each). Germline assignment: CDR1 MNHEY and CDR2 SMNVEV (reference sequence). The CDR3 covers 13 residues. V dropped 3 bases and J dropped 6 bases, with 12 bases sitting between them. CDR3 loop: CASSLILGTEQYF. DNA of the CDR3: TGTGCCAGCAGTTTGATTCTCGGGACCGAGCAGTACTTC.

The chain couples TRBV7-9 to TRBJ1-2; unclear D gene. V lost 1 base and J 4 bases, leaving 19 bases between the germline ends. Germline lookup yields CDR1 SEHNR and CDR2 FQNEAQ (reference sequence). This CDR3 has 17 amino acids. CDR3 residues: CASSLGGVSGPTYGYTF. CDR3 DNA sequence: TGTGCCAGCAGCTTAGGGGGAGTTAGCGGCCCAACCTATGGCTACACCTTC.

This chain uses TRBV5-1 with TRBJ1-2, with D unclear. This CDR3 is 15 amino acids long. Germline lookup yields CDR1 SGHRS and CDR2 YFSETQ. V shed 0 bases and J shed 5 bases, with 14 bases lying between them. DNA for the CDR3: TGCGCCAGCAGCTTGGACCCCAGTGGGTTGTATGGCTACACCTTC. Translation gives CASSLDPSGLYGYTF.

This chain connects TRBV2 to TRBJ2-3; 7 bases are shared with TRBD1. The CDR3 sequence is 15 residues long. Per the germline V gene, CDR1 is SNHLY and CDR2 is FYNNEI. The V and J ends lost 6 bases and 5 bases, in that order; junction bases with no gene match: 11. CDR3 protein: CASSLGRGLEDTQYF. The CDR3 nucleotides read TGTGCCAGCAGCCTCGGAAGGGGGCTTGAAGATACGCAGTATTTT.

This chain uses TRBV29-1 with TRBJ1-6, with D possibly TRBD1 on 5 matching bases. Germline assignment: CDR1 SQVTM and CDR2 ANQGSEA. Trimming cost V 7 bases and J 6 bases, with 16 bases left between them. This CDR3 contains 14 residues. CDR3: CSARAGTANSPLHF. The DNA of the CDR3 is TGCAGCGCCCGAGCGGGGACGGCTAATTCACCCCTCCACTTT. The full variable domain, rest sourced from reference TRBV29-1 and TRBJ1-6, is SAVISQKPSRDICQRGTSLTIQCQVDSQVTMMFWYRQQPGQSLTLIATANQGSEATYESGFVIDKFPISRPNLTFSTLTVSNMSPEDSSIYLCSARAGTANSPLHFGNGTRLTVT.

Regarding this clone: Different DNA sequences within this sample yield the same CDR3. The rearrangement joins TRBV5-1 to TRBJ2-7; D is undetermined. The CDR3 covers 13 residues. Germline-derived CDR1 and CDR2 are SGHRS and YFSETQ. The germline V and J ends were trimmed by 0 bases and 4 bases, with 8 bases remaining between them. CDR3 residues: CASSLGQDYEQYF. CDR3 DNA: TGCGCCAGCAGCTTGGGCCAGGATTACGAGCAGTACTTC.